Each of the 2 T cell receptor beta chains below was sequenced from the same sample in a study of vaccination effects on CD4 cells after COVID-19. The assay was immunoSEQ multiplex PCR, and TCRdb's table has in-frame clones only and misses some. The profile shows under 40,000 clones, roughly 73% of them singletons. These receptors are not linked to any known antigen. Prior to sequencing, the ViraFEST assay stimulated PBMC with viral peptide pools, which expanded the antigen-specific CD4+ T cells. After less than 11 days in culture, the CD4+ T cells were isolated. Vaccine recipients had no previous SARS-CoV-2 infection; their nucleocapsid antibodies were negative. The specimen comprised CD4+ T cells from PBMCs cultured with HCoV-OC43 spike peptides, sampled before COVID-19 vaccination. Noted subset: HCoV-OC43 spike overlapping peptide pool stimulation. These receptors originate from a human donor who received a COVID-19 vaccine.

The rearrangement links TRBV18 to TRBJ1-1, with D unclear. V gave up 1 base and J gave up 1 base, with 7 bases separating them. The CDR3 loop spans 14 amino acids. CDR1 KGHSH and CDR2 LQKENI come from the germline V gene. The CDR3 loop is CASSPQEANTEAFF. DNA of the CDR3: TGTGCCAGCTCACCACAGGAGGCGAACACTGAAGCTTTCTTT.

The chain is built from TRBV7-2 and TRBJ2-1, with 11 bases matching TRBD2. Germline assignment: CDR1 SGHTA and CDR2 FQGNSA. The CDR3 is made up of 18 amino acids. V dropped 3 bases and J dropped 6; count of bases not matched to a gene: 13. The CDR3, as DNA: TGTGCCAGCAGCTTGCGGGGCGGCCTAGCGGGGGGTCGCAATGAGCAGTTCTTC. It yields the protein CASSLRGGLAGGRNEQFF.